This passage covers 3 T cell receptor beta chains from one sample sequenced in a study of T cells in Graves' hyperthyroidism and ophthalmopathy. RNA transcripts provided the source from which TCR beta CDR3 regions were amplified. Carried out on the TCR CDR3, a first-round RT-PCR used the HTBI primer set. TCRdb independently ran MiXCR on the multiplex PCR reads; one entry per CDR3 protein. Of under 300,000 distinct CDR3 sequences in the sample, 25% to 30% are singletons; the top ten hold approximately 25%. The sequencing input was blood. Source of these receptors: a man aged 35 to 55 with Graves' hyperthyroidism that later progressed to Graves' ophthalmopathy.

This clonotype was detected ten times or more. This chain links TRBV20-1 with TRBJ2-7; D is possibly TRBD1 or TRBD2 (6 bases each). The V end lost 7 bases, the J end lost 9 bases, and 19 bases lay between the germline ends. The CDR3 extends over 12 amino acids. The germline V gene has CDR1 DFQATT and CDR2 SNEGSKA (reference sequence). CDR3 residues: CSVAIGGLGQYF. CDR3 nucleotide sequence: TGCAGTGTAGCGATTGGGGGGCTCGGGCAGTACTTC.

The chain combines TRBV19 with TRBJ2-2; 7 bases fit TRBD1. V lost 4 bases, J lost 8 bases, and 7 bases stayed unmatched. The CDR3 is made up of 14 amino acids. In germline, CDR1 is LNHDA, CDR2 SQIVND (reference sequence). In DNA, the CDR3 is TGTGCCAGTAGTAGGGACAGCTCTAAAGGGGAGCTGTTTTTT. It specifies CASSRDSSKGELFF.

In its sample, this clonotype was seen many times. The gene calls are TRBV5-1 and TRBJ2-7, with TRBD2 matching 11 bases. CDR3 length: 17 amino acids. The germline CDR1 and CDR2 sequences are SGHRS and YFSETQ. V shed 4 bases, J shed 0 bases, and the junction held 9 bases outside the gene matches. CDR3 sequence (DNA): TGCGCCAGCAGCCCGGGACTAGCGGTTATAAGCTCCTACGAGCAGTACTTC. Its translation: CASSPGLAVISSYEQYF.